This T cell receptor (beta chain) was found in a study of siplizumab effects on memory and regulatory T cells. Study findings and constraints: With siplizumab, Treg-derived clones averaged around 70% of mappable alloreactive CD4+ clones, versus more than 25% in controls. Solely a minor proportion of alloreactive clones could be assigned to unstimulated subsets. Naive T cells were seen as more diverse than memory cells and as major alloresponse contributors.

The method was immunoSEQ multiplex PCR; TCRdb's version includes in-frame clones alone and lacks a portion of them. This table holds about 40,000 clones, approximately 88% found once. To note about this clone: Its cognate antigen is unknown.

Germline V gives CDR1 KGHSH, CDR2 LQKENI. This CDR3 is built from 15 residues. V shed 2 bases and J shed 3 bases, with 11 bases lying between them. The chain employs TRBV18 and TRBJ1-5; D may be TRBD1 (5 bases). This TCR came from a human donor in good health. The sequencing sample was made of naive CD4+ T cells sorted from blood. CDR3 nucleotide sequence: TGTGCCAGCTCACCAAGTCCCAGGGACAATCAGCCCCAGCATTTT. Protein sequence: CASSPSPRDNQPQHF.